These 18 T cell receptor beta chains came from one sample sequenced in a study of cytomegalovirus exposure and HLA in healthy donors (dated by TCRdb to between 2016 and 2019). Receptor amplification or capture employed the immunoSEQ multiplex PCR assay. A mixture of 60 forward primers for TCR Vbeta segments and 13 reverse primers for TCR Jbeta segments was used in the multiplex PCR. Here the immuneACCESS table is served through TCRdb, limited to in-frame sequences with V and J called. Missing clones are a known gap in these copies; in checked studies unresolved V genes cover under half, and the rest lacks a known reason. This sample's table contains roughly 36,000 clones. The ten largest clonotypes hold 2.5% to 3.5% of the sample. The sample was PBMCs. Receptor source: a woman between 25 and 40 years old in good health and CMV-seropositive.

The V gene is TRBV6-5, the J gene TRBJ2-3; weak D call: TRBD2 (5 bases). Per germline, CDR1 MNHEY and CDR2 SVGAGI. V lost 0 bases and J 2 bases, leaving 9 bases between the germline ends. This CDR3 spans 15 amino acids. Written as DNA, the CDR3 is TGTGCCAGCAGTTACTCACGGGGAAACACAGATACGCAGTATTTT. This gives the protein CASSYSRGNTDTQYF.

CDR3 DNA: TGTGCCAGCAGTTCCAGTCCCGCCAGGGGCGCCGAACCCCAGCATTTT. This sequence encodes CASSSSPARGAEPQHF. The V gene is TRBV11-2, the J gene TRBJ1-5, with D possibly being TRBD1 (6 bases). Trimming removed 6 bases from V and 10 bases from J, with 25 bases in between. CDR3 length: 16 amino acids. Germline CDR1 reads SGHAT; CDR2 reads FQNNGV. The full variable domain, completed using reference TRBV11-2 and TRBJ1-5, is EAGVAQSPRYKIIEKRQSVAFWCNPISGHATLYWYQQILGQGPKLLIQFQNNGVVDDSQLPKDRFSAERLKGVDSTLKIQPAKLEDSAVYLCASSSSPARGAEPQHFGDGTRLSIL.

V and J are TRBV25-1 and TRBJ1-2; possibly TRBD1 for D (5 bases). The germline CDR1 and CDR2 sequences are MGHDK and SYGVNS. Trimming removed 3 bases from V and 4 bases from J, with 9 bases in between. CDR3 length equals 13 residues. The CDR3 DNA reads as TGTGCCAGCAGTGATCTCCAGGGCTATGGCTACACCTTC. Protein: CASSDLQGYGYTF.

This chain links TRBV5-1 with TRBJ1-6; tentatively, D is TRBD1 (6 bases). The CDR3 contains 14 residues. Trimming removed 2 bases from V and 9 bases from J, with 12 bases in between. Per germline, CDR1 SGHRS and CDR2 YFSETQ. CDR3 DNA sequence: TGCGCCAGCAGCTTAGCAGGGGCGGGTTCACCCCTCCACTTT. Protein product: CASSLAGAGSPLHF.

This chain connects TRBV13 to TRBJ2-1; tentatively, D is TRBD1 (6 bases). Germline V gives CDR1 PRHDT, CDR2 FYEKMQ (reference sequence). Between the trimmed V and J ends, which lost 5 bases and 7 bases, there was a span of 18 bases. This CDR3 spans 15 amino acids. In nucleotides, the CDR3 is TGTGCCAGCAGCCAACAGGGCTCCTGGTCGAATGAGCAGTTCTTC. It specifies CASSQQGSWSNEQFF.

The J gene is TRBJ1-4, the V gene TRBV5-1; possible D gene TRBD1, 6 bases. The CDR3 is made up of 15 amino acids. Per germline, CDR1 SGHRS and CDR2 YFSETQ. Trimming removed 0 bases from V and 6 bases from J, with 12 bases in between. This CDR3 is CASSLAAGADEKLFF. The CDR3 region has the DNA TGCGCCAGCAGCTTGGCCGCAGGGGCCGATGAAAAACTGTTTTTT. Variable domain in full (rest from reference TRBV5-1 and TRBJ1-4): KAGVTQTPRYLIKTRGQQVTLSCSPISGHRSVSWYQQTPGQGLQFLFEYFSETQRNKGNFPGRFSGRQFSNSRSEMNVSTLELGDSALYLCASSLAAGADEKLFFGSGTQLSVL.

The rearrangement links TRBV29-1 to TRBJ2-1; 7 bases align to TRBD2. CDR1 and CDR2 from the germline V gene are SQVTM and ANQGSEA. Trimming took 4 bases from V and 14 from J; bases not matched to a gene: 11. CDR3 length: 12 residues. The CDR3 reads CSVATRLAGEFF. The CDR3 region has the DNA TGCAGCGTTGCCACCCGACTAGCCGGGGAGTTCTTC.

The chain carries TRBV6-1 and TRBJ2-2, with a weak D call TRBD2 (6 bases). The length of the CDR3 is 15 residues. CDR1 and CDR2 from the germline V gene are MNHNS and SASEGT. V dropped 6 bases and J dropped 5 bases, with 16 bases sitting between them. CDR3 coding DNA: TGTGCCAGCAGCGCGGGATCCTTGCGGACCGGGGAGCTGTTTTTT. Translated, it gives CASSAGSLRTGELFF.

J is TRBJ2-5 and V is TRBV4-1; TRBD2 matches 14 bases. Germline V gives CDR1 MGHRA, CDR2 YSYEKL. This CDR3 has 18 amino acids. V trimming: 4 bases; J trimming: 0 bases; junction bases outside the gene matches: 7. This chain's CDR3 is CASSLGTSGGSYQETQYF. The CDR3 DNA reads TGCGCCAGCAGCCTCGGGACTAGCGGGGGTTCGTACCAAGAGACCCAGTACTTC.

The chain has TRBV11-2 and TRBJ2-1; 7 bases line up with TRBD2. The CDR3 extends over 15 amino acids. V shed 5 bases, J shed 5 bases, and the junction held 9 bases outside the gene matches. The germline gives CDR1 SGHAT, CDR2 FQNNGV. The CDR3 reads CASSARTRSDNEQFF. CDR3 nucleotide sequence: TGTGCCAGCAGCGCCAGGACTAGAAGCGACAATGAGCAGTTCTTC.

The chain employs TRBV2 and TRBJ2-7; 8 nucleotides match TRBD2. The ends lost 3 bases at V and 3 bases at J; junction bases unmatched: 1. CDR1 and CDR2 from the germline V gene are SNHLY and FYNNEI. The CDR3 totals 13 residues. The CDR3 DNA reads TGTGCCAGCAGTGAGGGGACTAGCTACGAGCAGTACTTC. It specifies CASSEGTSYEQYF. The full variable domain, its missing parts supplied by reference TRBV2 and TRBJ2-7, is EPEVTQTPSHQVTQMGQEVILRCVPISNHLYFYWYRQILGQKVEFLVSFYNNEISEKSEIFDDQFSVERPDGSNFTLKIRSTKLEDSAMYFCASSEGTSYEQYFGPGTRLTVT.

The V gene is TRBV29-1, the J gene TRBJ2-7; 8 nucleotides match TRBD1. The CDR3 has 13 residues. Germline CDR1 is SQVTM and CDR2 is ANQGSEA. V was clipped by 6 bases and J by 0 bases; unmatched bases: 4. CDR3 bases: TGCAGCGTCCGACAGGGGAGCTCCTACGAGCAGTACTTC. Its translation is CSVRQGSSYEQYF.

J is TRBJ2-2 and V is TRBV29-1, with a weak D call TRBD1 (6 bases). The CDR3 extends over 17 amino acids. Germline loops: CDR1 SQVTM, CDR2 ANQGSEA. The V end lost 4 bases, the J end lost 2 bases, and 20 bases lay between the germline ends. This chain's CDR3 is CSVVPVNREINTGELFF. The CDR3 region has the DNA TGCAGCGTTGTTCCCGTTAACAGGGAAATAAACACCGGGGAGCTGTTTTTT.

The chain joins TRBV29-1 to TRBJ1-2; D gene uncertain. The CDR3 is 12 residues long. With 6 bases removed from V and 8 bases from J, the gap between germline ends came to 16 bases. Germline lookup yields CDR1 SQVTM and CDR2 ANQGSEA. The chain's CDR3 is CSVEGRALGYTF. The CDR3 nucleotides are TGCAGCGTGGAGGGCCGGGCACTAGGCTACACCTTC. Combining the CDR3 with reference TRBV29-1 and TRBJ1-2 gives the whole variable domain SAVISQKPSRDICQRGTSLTIQCQVDSQVTMMFWYRQQPGQSLTLIATANQGSEATYESGFVIDKFPISRPNLTFSTLTVSNMSPEDSSIYLCSVEGRALGYTFGSGTRLTVV.

The chain employs TRBV6-1 and TRBJ2-7, with D possibly being TRBD1 (5 bases). Germline V gene lookup returns CDR1 MNHNS and CDR2 SASEGT. Trimming cost V 6 bases and J 2 bases, with 11 bases left between them. The CDR3 contains 13 residues. The CDR3 is CASRRPGTYEQYF. The CDR3 DNA is TGTGCCAGCAGGCGGCCAGGGACCTACGAGCAGTACTTC.

The gene calls are TRBV5-6 and TRBJ2-7; D is perhaps TRBD1 (6 bases). V was shortened by 4 bases and J by 0 bases, with 11 bases between the two germline ends. CDR3 length: 14 amino acids. The germline V gene encodes CDR1 SGHDT and CDR2 YYEEEE. The CDR3, as DNA: TGTGCCAGCAGCGCCCGGGACACCTCCTACGAGCAGTACTTC. Translated, it gives CASSARDTSYEQYF.

The CDR3 loop is CASSSGGSDYGYTF. Written as DNA, the CDR3 is TGTGCCAGCAGTTCAGGGGGCTCAGACTATGGCTACACCTTC. This sequence joins TRBV28 and TRBJ1-2; TRBD1 matches at 8 bases. The CDR3 has 14 residues. Germline CDR1 and CDR2: MDHEN and SYDVKM. Trimming cost V 4 bases and J 3 bases; bases outside gene matches: 4.

The chain carries TRBV28 and TRBJ1-1; D remains ambiguous. Germline V gene data show CDR1 as MDHEN and CDR2 as SYDVKM. Trimming took 7 bases from V and 1 from J, leaving 16 bases between them. There are 15 residues in the CDR3. The CDR3 protein is CASNPYGEGNTEAFF. The DNA for the CDR3 is TGTGCCAGCAACCCATATGGGGAGGGGAACACTGAAGCTTTCTTT.